A single sample gave rise to the 9 T cell receptor beta chains below, sequenced in a study of blood T cell repertoires in COVID-19. The table came from immunoSEQ multiplex PCR; TCRdb's copy has only in-frame clones and leaves some out. The table lists fewer than 350,000 clones, about 86% of them singletons. The sequenced sample consisted of PBMCs or T cells enriched from blood (not recorded which). Receptors were obtained from a woman in her thirties or forties with acute COVID-19.

The chain uses TRBV21-1 and TRBJ1-6. TRBV21-1 is described as a pseudogene. CDR3 length: 17 residues. CDR3 DNA sequence: TGTGCCAGCAGCAAAGGAGAGGTCGAAGAGTATAATTCACCCCTCCACTTT. Translated: CASSKGEVEEYNSPLHF.

The chain combines TRBV7-3 with TRBJ2-2; the match to TRBD2 covers 8 bases. The V gene's germline CDR1 is SGHTA and CDR2 FQGTGA. Germline trimming cut 5 bases from V and 4 bases from J; bases unmatched to any gene: 9. This CDR3 spans 16 amino acids. The CDR3 is CASSRAGAVGTGELFF. DNA for the CDR3: TGTGCCAGCAGCAGAGCGGGAGCCGTCGGCACCGGGGAGCTGTTTTTT.

CDR3 DNA sequence: TGTGCCAGCAGGGCAACTGACGCGGGGGGCTACACCTTC. It specifies CASRATDAGGYTF. The V and J genes are TRBV6-4 and TRBJ1-2; the D is unclear. This CDR3 comprises 13 residues. V shed 6 bases and J shed 8 bases, with 16 bases lying between them. In germline, CDR1 is MRHNA, CDR2 SNTAGT.

The rearrangement uses TRBV27 and TRBJ2-3; 10 positions agree with TRBD1. Germline V gene lookup returns CDR1 MNHEY and CDR2 SMNVEV (reference sequence). CDR3 length: 18 residues. V lost 4 bases and J lost 5; bases outside the gene matches: 15. The CDR3 protein is CASSSLPGTGDRIDTQYF. The CDR3 DNA follows: TGTGCCAGCAGTTCCCTACCCGGGACAGGGGATCGCATAGATACGCAGTATTTT.

This chain connects TRBV2 to TRBJ1-2; D gene ambiguous. With 7 bases removed from V and 2 bases from J, the gap between germline ends came to 8 bases. Germline assignment: CDR1 SNHLY and CDR2 FYNNEI. The CDR3 loop spans 12 amino acids. CDR3: CASTSPNYGYTF. The CDR3, as DNA: TGTGCCAGCACAAGCCCGAACTATGGCTACACCTTC.

The chain links TRBV6-1 to TRBJ1-6; TRBD1 might be the D (6 bases). The CDR3 runs to 15 residues. Per the germline V gene, CDR1 is MNHNS and CDR2 is SASEGT. The germline V and J ends were trimmed by 1 base and 6 bases, with 10 bases remaining between them. DNA for the CDR3: TGTGCCAGCAGTGAAGGGACAGTTTCTAATTCACCCCTCCACTTT. Its protein is CASSEGTVSNSPLHF.

The rearrangement links TRBV11-2 to TRBJ1-1; 7 positions agree with TRBD1. Losses at the gene ends were 4 bases for V and 4 bases for J; bases not matched to a gene: 9. The CDR3 is made up of 15 amino acids. Germline lookup yields CDR1 SGHAT and CDR2 FQNNGV. The CDR3 DNA reads TGTGCCAGCAGCTCCCAAGGGGGCAGGGGCACTGAAGCTTTCTTT. Protein product: CASSSQGGRGTEAFF.

V is TRBV27 and J is TRBJ2-5; 7 bases agree with TRBD2. The trim removed 0 bases at V and 2 bases at J, leaving 3 bases unmatched. The CDR3 contains 15 residues. Per the germline V gene, CDR1 is MNHEY and CDR2 is SMNVEV (reference sequence). The CDR3 reads CASSLSAGFQETQYF. CDR3 nucleotide sequence: TGTGCCAGCAGTTTATCAGCGGGGTTTCAAGAGACCCAGTACTTC.

The chain is built from TRBV6-1 and TRBJ1-2; TRBD1 might be the D (5 bases). The length of the CDR3 is 15 residues. V was trimmed by 1 base and J by 7 bases, leaving 16 bases between them. From germline, CDR1 is MNHNS and CDR2 SASEGT. The CDR3 reads CASSEVMGTWGGYTF. The CDR3 DNA follows: TGTGCCAGCAGTGAAGTTATGGGGACTTGGGGTGGCTACACCTTC.